The 18 T cell receptor beta chains reported below all come from one sample, sequenced in a study of T cells in localized non-small cell lung cancer. Here immunoSEQ multiplex PCR was the method, and the copy in TCRdb shows in-frame clones only, minus some. The data contain 25,000 or so clones, less than 95% of them singletons. Specimen: peripheral blood, collected before any cancer treatment. Receptors were obtained from a woman between 35 and 75 years old with stage I lung adenocarcinoma.

The rearrangement links TRBV11-3 to TRBJ2-1, with D hard to call. CDR1 is SGHNT and CDR2 is YENEEA in the germline V gene. This CDR3 spans 14 amino acids. Trimming removed 1 base at V and 7 bases at J, with 11 bases between. CDR3 protein: CASSLGPQWNEQFF. DNA of the CDR3: TGTGCCAGCAGCTTAGGGCCCCAATGGAATGAGCAGTTCTTC.

The chain recombines TRBV9 with TRBJ1-3; D possibly corresponds to TRBD1 (6 bases). Trimming left V 4 bases short and J 1 base short, with 9 bases between. This CDR3 is built from 14 residues. CDR1 and CDR2 from the germline V gene are SGDLS and YYNGEE. CDR3 protein: CASSPGTSGNTIYF. CDR3 in DNA: TGTGCCAGCAGCCCAGGGACATCTGGAAACACCATATATTTT.

The chain carries TRBV5-6 and TRBJ2-1, with TRBD2 matching over 14 bases. Germline V gene data show CDR1 as SGHDT and CDR2 as YYEEEE. There are 16 residues in the CDR3. V gave up 1 base and J gave up 8 bases; unmatched junction bases: 5. The CDR3 DNA reads TGTGCCAGCAGCTTGACGACTAGCGGGAGGGCCCATGAGCAGTTCTTC. It yields the protein CASSLTTSGRAHEQFF.

The CDR3, as DNA: TGTGCCAGCACCTTACAGGGCTTCTATGGCTACACCTTC. It codes for CASTLQGFYGYTF. V and J are TRBV28 and TRBJ1-2; maybe TRBD1 (6 bases). The CDR3 spans 13 residues. Trimming stripped 7 bases from V and 4 bases from J, with 13 bases between. Germline-derived CDR1 and CDR2 are MDHEN and SYDVKM.

The gene calls are TRBV7-9 and TRBJ2-2, with D unclear. Germline V gives CDR1 SEHNR, CDR2 FQNEAQ (reference sequence). CDR3 length: 12 residues. In nucleotides, the CDR3 is TGTGCGCCTGGCCAGGTTACCGGGGAGCTGTTTTTT. This translates into CAPGQVTGELFF.

The chain links TRBV27 to TRBJ1-2; 8 bases align to TRBD1. Germline values: CDR1 MNHEY, CDR2 SMNVEV (reference sequence). The J segment lost 5 bases and the V segment lost 2 bases, leaving 13 bases of the junction unmatched. This CDR3 comprises 17 residues. This chain's CDR3 is CASSLLTGTGKPYGYTF. In DNA form, the CDR3 reads TGTGCCAGCAGTTTACTAACCGGGACAGGAAAGCCTTATGGCTACACCTTC.

The rearrangement uses TRBV27 and TRBJ2-1; 9 bases are a match to TRBD2. V was pared by 4 bases and J by 0 bases, with 13 bases of the junction left unmatched. Germline V gives CDR1 MNHEY, CDR2 SMNVEV (reference sequence). This CDR3 has 19 residues. Here the CDR3 DNA reads TGTGCCAGCAGTTCTCTAGCCACCCGACTAGCGGACTCCTACAATGAGCAGTTCTTC. Protein sequence: CASSSLATRLADSYNEQFF.

The chain is built from TRBV2 and TRBJ2-4; 7 bases agree with TRBD2. Germline values: CDR1 SNHLY, CDR2 FYNNEI. The CDR3 consists of 16 residues. V shed 5 bases, J shed 6 bases, and the junction held 13 bases outside the gene matches. The CDR3 reads CASSRRGGSNGNIQYF. The CDR3 bases are TGTGCCAGCAGTAGACGGGGCGGGAGCAATGGAAACATTCAGTACTTC.

V and J are TRBV25-1 and TRBJ1-1; D possibly corresponds to TRBD1 (5 bases). This CDR3 is 12 amino acids long. Germline values: CDR1 MGHDK, CDR2 SYGVNS. Trimming took off 0 bases at V and 10 bases at J, with 9 bases between the two ends. Here the CDR3 reads CASSEYDSIAFF. CDR3 DNA sequence: TGTGCCAGCAGTGAATATGACAGTATAGCTTTCTTT.

CDR3 region: CASRNGNRGGQPQHF. CDR3 DNA sequence: TGTGCCAGCAGGAATGGAAACAGGGGAGGACAGCCCCAGCATTTT. V gene TRBV6-1 combines with J gene TRBJ1-5, with 7 bases fitting TRBD1. In germline, CDR1 is MNHNS, CDR2 SASEGT. V trimming: 6 bases; J trimming: 7 bases; junction bases outside the gene matches: 12. This CDR3 spans 15 amino acids.

The chain has TRBV5-6 and TRBJ1-1, with D possibly TRBD1 on 6 matching bases. V gave up 4 bases and J gave up 0 bases, with 16 bases separating them. This CDR3 is 16 amino acids long. The germline V gene has CDR1 SGHDT and CDR2 YYEEEE. Here the CDR3 reads CASSLLQGLMNTEAFF. The CDR3 region has the DNA TGTGCCAGCAGCCTTCTACAGGGTCTCATGAACACTGAAGCTTTCTTT.

The CDR3 spells CASSGQGLQNTEAFF. In nucleotides, the CDR3 is TGTGCCAGCAGTGGGCAGGGACTCCAGAACACTGAAGCTTTCTTT. The rearrangement links TRBV6-1 to TRBJ1-1, with a weak D call TRBD1 (5 bases). Per germline, CDR1 MNHNS and CDR2 SASEGT. The germline V and J ends were trimmed by 4 bases and 1 base, with 13 bases remaining between them. This CDR3 is built from 15 residues.

The chain links TRBV30 to TRBJ2-5; TRBD2 matches 11 bases. V shed 3 bases and J 7 bases; nucleotides not matched to a gene: 25. Germline loops: CDR1 GTSNPN, CDR2 SVGIG (reference sequence). The CDR3 is 20 residues long. The CDR3 DNA reads TGTGCCTGGAGCCAAGCTGTTCCTAGCGGGAGGAGGTTAGGCCCAGGGACCCAGTACTTC. Residues: CAWSQAVPSGRRLGPGTQYF.

The chain links TRBV19 to TRBJ2-5; 8 bases map to TRBD1. The trim removed 6 bases at V and 5 bases at J, leaving 11 bases unmatched. Germline V CDR1 and CDR2: LNHDA, SQIVND (reference sequence). The CDR3 runs 15 residues. The CDR3 coding sequence is TGTGCCAGTAGCCGGGGCAGGGGGCGTAGCGAGACCCAGTACTTC. The encoded protein is CASSRGRGRSETQYF.

The rearrangement uses TRBV12-5 and TRBJ2-5; no firm D call. This CDR3 comprises 13 residues. Trimming took off 1 base at V and 6 bases at J, with 9 bases between the two ends. Germline V gene sequence: CDR1 LGHNT, CDR2 FRNRAP. DNA of the CDR3: TGTGCTAGTGGTTTGGCGGGCCAGAAGACCCAGTACTTC. The encoded protein is CASGLAGQKTQYF.

The chain is built from TRBV29-1 and TRBJ1-2, with 8 bases fitting TRBD1. CDR3 size: 16 residues. Germline trimming cut 5 bases from V and 5 bases from J; bases unmatched to any gene: 16. In germline, CDR1 is SQVTM, CDR2 ANQGSEA. CDR3 nucleotides: TGCAGCGTTTGGGGACAGGACCTCGTTGGGCGTTATGGCTACACCTTC. The encoded protein is CSVWGQDLVGRYGYTF.

The chain combines TRBV20-1 with TRBJ1-3, with 7 nucleotides matching TRBD1. The germline V gene has CDR1 DFQATT and CDR2 SNEGSKA (reference sequence). CDR3 length equals 11 residues. V was clipped by 8 bases and J by 6 bases; unmatched bases: 4. The CDR3 loop reads CSWDRENTIYF. The CDR3 bases are TGCAGTTGGGACAGAGAAAACACCATATATTTT.

The V and J genes are TRBV5-1 and TRBJ1-3; 8 bases fit TRBD1. This CDR3 has 15 residues. Trimming took 3 bases from V and 3 from J; bases not matched to a gene: 5. Germline V gene sequence: CDR1 SGHRS, CDR2 YFSETQ. Written as DNA, the CDR3 is TGCGCCAGCAGCTGGGAAGGACAGGGTGGAAACACCATATATTTT. Translated: CASSWEGQGGNTIYF.